Below, 10 T cell receptor beta chains from the same sample are listed, as sequenced in a study of blood T cells in healthy people across ages (dated by TCRdb to the mid-2010s). The method was 5' RACE. The instrument given in TCRdb is Illumina HiSeq 2500. A second PCR of about 7 to 12 cycles was performed with a sample-barcoded 5' primer and a J-beta primer mix. Using fastp at Q25 and MiXCR, TCRdb reprocessed the public reads and kept productive beta chains. CDR3 protein sequences are deduplicated, and each keeps its most common genes and DNA. The sample table records around 600,000 distinct CDR3 sequences; roughly 48% of these occur just once. The leading ten clones occupy roughly 24% of the sample. The source material was blood. The receptors come from a man aged 80 or over in good health.

This chain connects TRBV2 to TRBJ2-3; perhaps TRBD1 as D (6 bases). CDR1 and CDR2 (germline): SNHLY, FYNNEI. Trimming stripped 8 bases from V and 4 bases from J, with 16 bases between. This CDR3 is built from 14 residues. In nucleotides, the CDR3 is TGTGCCAGCCAGCTCAGGGGTACATCAGATACGCAGTATTTT. This sequence encodes CASQLRGTSDTQYF. The whole variable domain, remainder taken from reference TRBV2 and TRBJ2-3, is EPEVTQTPSHQVTQMGQEVILRCVPISNHLYFYWYRQILGQKVEFLVSFYNNEISEKSEIFDDQFSVERPDGSNFTLKIRSTKLEDSAMYFCASQLRGTSDTQYFGPGTRLTVL.

The V call is TRBV10-3, the J call TRBJ2-3; D is perhaps TRBD1 or TRBD2 (6 bases each). CDR3 length equals 15 residues. Germline CDR1 ENHRY, CDR2 SYGVKD. V lost 6 bases, J lost 6 bases, and 19 bases lay in between. The CDR3 DNA is TGTGCCATCAGCGAAAGGGGGGCGCTTGGGGATACGCAGTATTTT. It yields the protein CAISERGALGDTQYF.

This clonotype was seen repeatedly, ten times or more. This chain links TRBV6-6 with TRBJ1-2; weak D call: TRBD1 (6 bases). The CDR3 covers 15 residues. The V gene lost 0 bases and the J gene lost 3 bases, with 11 bases spanning the gap. Germline V gene sequence: CDR1 MNHNY, CDR2 SVGAGI (reference sequence). This CDR3 reads CASSYSGGQDYGYTF. DNA of the CDR3: TGTGCCAGCAGTTACTCGGGGGGGCAGGACTATGGCTACACCTTC.

This clonotype was counted many times. This rearrangement joins TRBV29-1 to TRBJ2-5; D might be TRBD1 (6 bases). Germline-derived CDR1 and CDR2 are SQVTM and ANQGSEA. This CDR3 spans 14 amino acids. V lost 4 bases and J 1 base, leaving 13 bases between the germline ends. Here the CDR3 DNA reads TGCAGCGTTGTCATCGGACAGATCCAAGAGACCCAGTACTTC. It is translated as CSVVIGQIQETQYF.

This sequence joins TRBV24-1 and TRBJ2-7, with D perhaps being TRBD1 or TRBD2 (5 bases each). The end of the DNA is better explained by TRBJ2-4, so the J call may be wrong. Germline V lookup: CDR1 KGHDR, CDR2 SFDVKD. The CDR3 spans 16 residues. In DNA, the CDR3 is TGTGCCACCAGTGTCCCCAGGGACCCCGCCAAAAACATTCAGTACTTC. Protein sequence: CATSVPRDPAKNIQYF.

Details on this clonotype: With a much larger clone just one base away, this may be a read error. The CDR3 does not end in the conserved phenylalanine or tryptophan, so this is likely a read error. The chain recombines TRBV14 with TRBJ2-1; D is unresolved. CDR1 is SGHDN and CDR2 is FVKESK in the germline V gene. V was cut by 3 bases and J by 8 bases, with 17 bases left in between. The CDR3 length is 15 residues. Written as DNA, the CDR3 is TGTGCCAGCAGCCAGGGCGATACTACTATCTATGAGCAGTTCTCC. Translated, it gives CASSQGDTTIYEQFS.

This clonotype was counted at least ten times. The V call is TRBV6-6, the J call TRBJ2-7; 9 bases are a match to TRBD1. V shed 6 bases and J 6 bases; nucleotides not matched to a gene: 12. Germline lookup yields CDR1 MNHNY and CDR2 SVGAGI (reference sequence). The CDR3 consists of 15 residues. The DNA for the CDR3 is TGTGCCAGCAGGAACGGGGACAGGGACTTGAGCGAGCAGTACTTC. The encoded protein is CASRNGDRDLSEQYF.

The rearrangement links TRBV9 to TRBJ1-1, with 7 nucleotides matching TRBD1. The CDR3 runs to 12 residues. The trim removed 3 bases at V and 11 bases at J, leaving 7 bases unmatched. Germline loops: CDR1 SGDLS, CDR2 YYNGEE. The CDR3: CASSGEDRVAFF. The CDR3 nucleotides are TGTGCCAGCAGCGGAGAAGACAGGGTGGCTTTCTTT.

The chain links TRBV27 to TRBJ2-3; 8 bases are a match to TRBD2. The CDR3 has 16 amino acids. CDR1 and CDR2 from the germline V gene are MNHEY and SMNVEV (reference sequence). V trimming: 3 bases; J trimming: 1 base; junction bases outside the gene matches: 6. The CDR3: CASSFRAGVRTDTQYF. CDR3 nucleotides: TGTGCCAGCAGTTTTCGAGCGGGAGTCCGCACAGATACGCAGTATTTT.

This clonotype was seen a few times. The chain carries TRBV7-9 and TRBJ2-7; 8 nucleotides match TRBD2. Trimming at V came to 4 bases and at J to 2 bases, leaving 10 bases not matched to a gene. Germline CDR1 reads SEHNR; CDR2 reads FQNEAQ (reference sequence). The CDR3 extends over 16 amino acids. This chain's CDR3 is CASSYLAGGTTYEQYF. CDR3 DNA: TGTGCCAGCAGCTACCTTGCGGGGGGCACCACCTACGAGCAGTACTTC.